Below are 12 T cell receptor beta chains sequenced from a single sample in a study of naive and memory T cell subsets. Two oligonucleotides, mixed equimolar, formed the beta constant-region primer covering TRBC1 and TRBC2. TCRdb processed the UMI-ligation and nested PCR reads anew with MiXCR; each CDR3 protein has one entry. The sample has about 85,000 distinct CDR3 sequences, around 14% seen once. Sequenced: central memory CD4+ T cells from blood. The source of these receptors is a human donor in good health.

The chain's CDR3 is CASSQVSAGGSRSTDTQYF. The CDR3 nucleotides are TGTGCCAGCAGCCAAGTGTCAGCGGGAGGCTCCCGGTCGACAGATACGCAGTATTTT. This rearrangement joins TRBV4-2 to TRBJ2-3, with 9 nucleotides matching TRBD2. The CDR3 consists of 19 residues. Germline V gene sequence: CDR1 LGHNA, CDR2 YNFKEQ. V shed 1 base and J 3 bases; nucleotides not matched to a gene: 14.

The chain joins TRBV6-1 to TRBJ2-7; 7 positions agree with TRBD1. This CDR3 region has 14 residues. Germline V gives CDR1 MNHNS, CDR2 SASEGT. V lost 4 bases and J lost 7; bases outside the gene matches: 10. CDR3 bases: TGTGCCAGCAGTGGACGGGACAGAGCCGGGGAGCAGTACTTC. Translation gives CASSGRDRAGEQYF.

V and J are TRBV12-3 or TRBV12-4 and TRBJ2-5; 7 bases line up with TRBD1. V dropped 5 bases and J dropped 4; count of bases not matched to a gene: 4. The CDR3 spans 13 residues. The CDR3 reads CASSARQGETQYF. The CDR3 bases are TGTGCCAGCAGTGCTCGACAGGGAGAGACCCAGTACTTC.

The table lists this clonotype with many counts. This chain connects TRBV6-4 to TRBJ1-1, with a weak D call TRBD1 (6 bases). Germline-derived CDR1 and CDR2 are MRHNA and SNTAGT. The CDR3 consists of 14 residues. Trimming removed 5 bases at V and 0 bases at J, with 10 bases between. The CDR3 DNA reads TGTGCCAGCAGTCCCGGGACACTGAACACTGAAGCTTTCTTT. Its protein product is CASSPGTLNTEAFF.

This clonotype was seen repeatedly, ten times or more. The genes are TRBV3-1 and TRBJ2-1; the match to TRBD2 covers 11 bases. The CDR3 length is 15 residues. The germline V gene encodes CDR1 LGHDT and CDR2 YNNKEL (reference sequence). Germline trimming cut 6 bases from V and 8 bases from J; bases unmatched to any gene: 9. The CDR3 nucleotides read TGTGCCAGCAGACCGGGGCTAGCGGGAGGTCATGAGCAGTTCTTC. Residues: CASRPGLAGGHEQFF.

CDR3 nucleotides: TGCGCCAGCAGCTCGGTTTTGGGTTACGAGCAGTACTTC. This translates into CASSSVLGYEQYF. The rearrangement joins TRBV5-1 to TRBJ2-7; no definite D call. The CDR3 contains 13 residues. Looked up from germline, CDR1 is SGHRS and CDR2 is YFSETQ. Trimming took 3 bases from V and 4 from J, leaving 11 bases between them.

The chain carries TRBV5-1 and TRBJ1-2; TRBD1 might be the D (5 bases). The V end was cut by 4 bases, the J end by 5 bases, with 12 bases between. Germline assignment: CDR1 SGHRS and CDR2 YFSETQ. The CDR3 has 13 residues. The CDR3, as DNA: TGCGCCAGCAGCCCTCAGGGCCAATATGGCTACACCTTC. Translating it yields CASSPQGQYGYTF.

This rearrangement joins TRBV28 to TRBJ1-2; TRBD1 agrees at 12 bases. CDR3 length: 18 residues. Germline lookup yields CDR1 MDHEN and CDR2 SYDVKM. The trim removed 3 bases at V and 7 bases at J, leaving 15 bases unmatched. The CDR3 reads CASSLGQGAPGLRGGYTF. As DNA, the CDR3 is TGTGCCAGCAGTTTGGGACAGGGGGCGCCCGGCTTAAGAGGTGGCTACACCTTC.

The chain links TRBV18 to TRBJ1-2, with a tentative D call TRBD1 (5 bases). V shed 4 bases and J shed 0 bases, with 12 bases lying between them. The CDR3 totals 15 residues. The germline V gene encodes CDR1 KGHSH and CDR2 LQKENI. CDR3 residues: CASSQDSLTNYGYTF. The CDR3 bases are TGTGCCAGCTCACAAGACAGCTTAACTAACTATGGCTACACCTTC.

This clonotype turned up a few times. The chain has TRBV20-1 and TRBJ2-3; D may match TRBD1 or TRBD2 (5 bases each). The length of the CDR3 is 15 residues. V gave up 5 bases and J gave up 1 base, with 16 bases separating them. Germline CDR1 DFQATT, CDR2 SNEGSKA (reference sequence). The CDR3 loop is CSARDQIRGTDTQYF. The CDR3 DNA follows: TGCAGTGCTCGGGACCAGATCAGGGGCACAGATACGCAGTATTTT.

This rearrangement joins TRBV12-3 or TRBV12-4 to TRBJ1-1; D is uncertain. The CDR3 runs 11 residues. V was cut by 8 bases and J by 1 base, with 5 bases left in between. The CDR3 is CASFKNTEAFF. The CDR3 bases are TGTGCCAGCTTTAAGAACACTGAAGCTTTCTTT.

About this clonotype: A much larger clone lies a single base off, so this may be a read error. V gene TRBV30 combines with J gene TRBJ1-5; the match to TRBD1 covers 10 bases. After removal of 8 bases from V and 6 bases from J, the junction contained 10 bases not matched to a gene. Germline CDR1 is GTSNPN and CDR2 is SVGIG (reference sequence). This CDR3 region has 14 residues. The CDR3 sequence is CARAGTGAIQPQHF. The CDR3 DNA reads TGTGCCAGGGCCGGGACAGGGGCAATTCAGCCCCAGCATTTT.